These T cell receptor beta chains were read from a single sample in a study of CD8 T cells in ankylosing spondylitis. TCRdb recomputed calls from the 5' RACE reads with MiXCR, one row per CDR3 protein. The sample has some 250,000 distinct CDR3 sequences, roughly 10% seen once. Sequencing used blood, either unsorted or a sorted T cell fraction (not recorded which). The receptor source for this set is a male donor with ankylosing spondylitis or in good health (not recorded which). Both conserved end residues are trimmed from each CDR3. The order of the fields is J gene, V gene, CDR3 protein.

TRBJ2-2 TRBV12-3/TRBV12-4 ASSPFTSGGAKNTGELF
TRBJ2-7 TRBV27 ASSLSGSGYEQY
TRBJ2-7 TRBV27 ASWGTYEQY
TRBJ2-1 TRBV7-9 ASSLNLNEQF
TRBJ2-5 TRBV27 ASSFGTGVGETQY
TRBJ1-5 TRBV6-5 ASSYSSGSQPQH
TRBJ2-4 TRBV5-6 ASSRVVAGEKNIQY
TRBJ1-1 TRBV20-1 SAPQGESNTEAF
TRBJ1-3 TRBV3-1 ASSWGEENTIY
TRBJ2-1 TRBV20-1 SAIRSGGYEQF
TRBJ2-5 TRBV5-1 ASSRAGSETQY
TRBJ1-1 TRBV12-3/TRBV12-4 ASSPGLSFDTEAF
TRBJ2-3 TRBV30 AWWTGSHPTDTQY
TRBJ1-5 TRBV12-3/TRBV12-4 ASSTTTGNSQH
TRBJ2-7 TRBV20-1 SARDRRDYEQY
TRBJ2-5 TRBV10-3 AISESAFPGSQETQY
TRBJ2-3 TRBV20-1 SALGGGRTDTQY
TRBJ1-1 TRBV12-3/TRBV12-4 ASSKQSMNTEAF
TRBJ1-1 TRBV6-5 ASSYPTGGKAEAF
TRBJ1-2 TRBV12-3/TRBV12-4 ASSLALDGTYGYT
TRBJ2-1 TRBV10-3 AISGGSSYNEQF
TRBJ1-4 TRBV28 ASSLPRQGRSEKLF
TRBJ2-3 TRBV7-8 AGPRIEPTDTQY
TRBJ2-1 TRBV2 ASSVESAGAFHNEQF
TRBJ1-1 TRBV4-1 ASGQPPEGTEAF
TRBJ1-2 TRBV2 ASSERGGGYGYT
TRBJ2-5 TRBV5-1 ASSPGLADETQY
TRBJ2-7 TRBV20-1 SARESGSISEQY
TRBJ2-7 TRBV5-5 ASSLNVYEQY
TRBJ2-3 TRBV12-5 ASGTGQGASDTQY
TRBJ1-3 TRBV5-1 ASSLLPSPGDTIY
TRBJ2-1 TRBV24-1 ATSGGSYNEQF
TRBJ2-1 TRBV3-1 ASSPGVAGWSDEQF
TRBJ2-2 TRBV20-1 SARDLVQATNTGELF
TRBJ1-5 TRBV5-1 ASSLEANQPQH
TRBJ2-7 TRBV7-9 ASSRADYEQY
TRBJ2-6 TRBV29-1 KRRRRISGANVLT
TRBJ2-7 TRBV6-5 ASSNQGEQY
TRBJ2-1 TRBV20-1 SARTSGGSSYNEQF
TRBJ2-3 TRBV15 ATSREGVSDTQY
TRBJ2-7 TRBV20-1 SARDEAGTSGRLTAYEQY
TRBJ2-2 TRBV7-2 ASSYIWEPGELF
TRBJ2-7 TRBV2 ASTGGGTQQY
TRBJ1-4 TRBV20-1 SATQGVGEKLF
TRBJ2-1 TRBV7-8 ASSLRGYRQSSYNEQF
TRBJ2-1 TRBV6-1 ASSDPGRLARNEQF
TRBJ2-5 TRBV12-3/TRBV12-4 ASSLRSRGHHETETQY
TRBJ1-2 TRBV9 ASSVASRYGYT
TRBJ2-7 TRBV15 ATSISDSAWEQY
TRBJ2-3 TRBV7-9 ASSLYQRSTDTQY